These 6 T cell receptor beta chains were sequenced from one sample in a study of T cells in Graves' hyperthyroidism and ophthalmopathy. Amplification yielded TCR beta CDR3 regions, with RNA transcripts as the source. The TCR CDR3 first-round RT-PCR relied on the HTBI primer set. TCRdb recomputed calls from the multiplex PCR reads with MiXCR, one row per CDR3 protein. The table lists nearly 600,000 distinct CDR3 sequences, approximately 15% of them singletons, with around 7% in the top ten. Sequencing was done on a sample of blood. These receptors originate from a woman in her late teens or twenties with Graves' ophthalmopathy.

The chain carries TRBV6-1 and TRBJ2-2; a weak D match, TRBD1 (5 bases). V lost 5 bases and J lost 4, with 14 bases in between. The CDR3 totals 15 residues. Germline CDR1 MNHNS, CDR2 SASEGT. The CDR3, as DNA: TGTGCCAGCAGTCCCGTTCAGGGTGGCACCGGGGAGCTGTTTTTT. Its translation is CASSPVQGGTGELFF.

This clonotype has ten or more counts. The chain links TRBV27 to TRBJ1-5; D is perhaps TRBD1 (6 bases). The CDR3 is 17 amino acids. V gave up 5 bases and J gave up 2 bases, with 19 bases separating them. CDR1 is MNHEY, CDR2 SMNVEV, per germline (reference sequence). CDR3 region: CASSQLFEGGGNQPQHF. Written as DNA, the CDR3 is TGTGCCAGCAGTCAACTTTTCGAGGGGGGCGGCAATCAGCCCCAGCATTTT.

V usage is TRBV11-3 and J usage is TRBJ2-1, with D unclear. Looked up from germline, CDR1 is SGHNT and CDR2 is YENEEA. Trimming shortened V by 4 bases and J by 8 bases, and 9 bases separated the two germline ends. CDR3 size: 12 residues. The CDR3 nucleotides are TGTGCCAGCAGCTACGAAGGGTATGAGCAGTTCTTC. Its protein product is CASSYEGYEQFF.

Ten or more counts support this clonotype. The rearrangement links TRBV6-2 or TRBV6-3 to TRBJ2-4; unclear D gene. Germline V lookup: CDR1 MNHEY, CDR2 SVGEGT. The CDR3 spans 13 residues. Trimming took off 5 bases at V and 4 bases at J, with 9 bases between the two ends. As DNA, the CDR3 is TGTGCCAGCAGTCCGTCCTCGAAAAACATTCAGTACTTC. Translating gives CASSPSSKNIQYF.

This clonotype came up many times. The chain employs TRBV6-2 or TRBV6-3 and TRBJ2-7; 8 bases are shared with TRBD2. V gave up 8 bases and J gave up 0 bases; unmatched junction bases: 15. Germline V gene lookup returns CDR1 MNHEY and CDR2 SVGEGT. This CDR3 has 17 residues. The CDR3 sequence: CASALPLLAESSYEQYF. The CDR3 nucleotides are TGTGCCAGCGCACTTCCCCTACTAGCGGAGAGCTCCTACGAGCAGTACTTC.

The genes are TRBV20-1 and TRBJ2-1; D gene unclear. The CDR3 length is 16 residues. Germline CDR1 is DFQATT and CDR2 is SNEGSKA (reference sequence). V gave up 3 bases and J gave up 3 bases, with 18 bases separating them. The CDR3 nucleotides are TGCAGTGCTAGGTCTAGTCGGAACGGAGACTACAATGAGCAGTTCTTC. It translates to CSARSSRNGDYNEQFF.